Sequencing of this T cell receptor beta chain was carried out in a study of cytomegalovirus exposure and HLA in healthy donors. This clone showed up just once. PCR used 60 Vbeta primers and 13 Jbeta primers. Clones were read by immunoSEQ multiplex PCR, and TCRdb kept only the in-frame ones, dropping some. Altogether about 130,000 clones are present, around three quarters being singletons, with the ten largest covering around 1.8%. The specimen was PBMCs. The TCR originated in a woman between 45 and 60 years old in good health and CMV-seronegative.

Here the CDR3 DNA reads TGTGCCAGCAGGCGGGTGGCTCAAGAGACCCAGTACTTC. Translated: CASRRVAQETQYF. This chain connects TRBV6-1 to TRBJ2-5, with D maybe TRBD2 (5 bases). V shed 6 bases and J shed 2 bases, with 10 bases lying between them. Germline V gene sequence: CDR1 MNHNS, CDR2 SASEGT. CDR3 size: 13 residues.